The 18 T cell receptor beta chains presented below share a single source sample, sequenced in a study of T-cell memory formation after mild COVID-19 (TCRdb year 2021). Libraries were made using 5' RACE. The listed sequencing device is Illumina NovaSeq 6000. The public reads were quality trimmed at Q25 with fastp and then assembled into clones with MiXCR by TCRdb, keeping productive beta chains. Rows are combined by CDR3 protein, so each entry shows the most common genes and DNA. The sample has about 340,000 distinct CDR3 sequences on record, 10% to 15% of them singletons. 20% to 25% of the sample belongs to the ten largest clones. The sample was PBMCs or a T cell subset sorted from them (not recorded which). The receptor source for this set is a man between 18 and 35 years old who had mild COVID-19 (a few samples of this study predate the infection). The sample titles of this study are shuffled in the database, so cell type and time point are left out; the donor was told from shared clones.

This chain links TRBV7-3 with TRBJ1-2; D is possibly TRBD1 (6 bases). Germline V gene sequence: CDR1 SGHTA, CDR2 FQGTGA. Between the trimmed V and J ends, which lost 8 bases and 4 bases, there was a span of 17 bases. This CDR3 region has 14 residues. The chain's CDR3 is CASGGSLGTYGYTF. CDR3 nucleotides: TGTGCCAGCGGGGGCTCCCTGGGAACCTATGGCTACACCTTC.

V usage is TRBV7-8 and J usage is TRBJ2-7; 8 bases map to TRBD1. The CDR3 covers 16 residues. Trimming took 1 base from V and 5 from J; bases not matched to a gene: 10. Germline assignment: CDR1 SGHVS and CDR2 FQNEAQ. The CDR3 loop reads CASSLDAGGFLDEQYF. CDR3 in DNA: TGTGCCAGCAGCTTAGACGCAGGGGGCTTTCTCGACGAGCAGTACTTC.

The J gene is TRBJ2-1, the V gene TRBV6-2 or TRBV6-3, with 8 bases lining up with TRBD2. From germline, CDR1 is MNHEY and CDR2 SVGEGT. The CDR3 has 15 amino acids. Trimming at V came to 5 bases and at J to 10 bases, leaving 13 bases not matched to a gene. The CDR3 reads CASSPSGGARGEQFF. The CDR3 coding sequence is TGTGCCAGCAGTCCCTCCGGGGGGGCAAGGGGGGAGCAGTTCTTC.

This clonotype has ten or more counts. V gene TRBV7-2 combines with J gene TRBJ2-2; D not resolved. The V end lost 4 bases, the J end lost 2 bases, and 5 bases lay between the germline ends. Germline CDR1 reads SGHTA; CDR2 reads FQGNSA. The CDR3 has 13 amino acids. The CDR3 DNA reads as TGTGCCAGCAGCTCCCGAAACACCGGGGAGCTGTTTTTT. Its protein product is CASSSRNTGELFF.

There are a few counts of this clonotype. The CDR3 sequence: CSAMLAGSAKNIQYF. The CDR3 bases are TGCAGTGCTATGTTGGCGGGGAGCGCCAAAAACATTCAGTACTTC. J is TRBJ2-4 and V is TRBV20-1, with D possibly matching TRBD2 (6 bases). The CDR3 contains 15 residues. Trimming took 4 bases from V and 1 from J, leaving 14 bases between them. Germline CDR1 reads DFQATT; CDR2 reads SNEGSKA (reference sequence).

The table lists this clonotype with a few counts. Written as DNA, the CDR3 is TGTGCCAGCAGCCAATCGGAATTCGTAGCCAAAAACATTCAGTACTTC. Translated, it gives CASSQSEFVAKNIQYF. This chain uses TRBV3-1 with TRBJ2-4; D is unclear. Trimming stripped 2 bases from V and 0 bases from J, with 11 bases between. This CDR3 spans 16 amino acids. Germline CDR1 is LGHDT and CDR2 is YNNKEL (reference sequence).

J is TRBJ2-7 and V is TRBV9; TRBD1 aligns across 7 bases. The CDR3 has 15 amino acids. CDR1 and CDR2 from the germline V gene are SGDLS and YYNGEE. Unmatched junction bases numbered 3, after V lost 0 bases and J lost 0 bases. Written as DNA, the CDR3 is TGTGCCAGCAGCGTAGCCCGGGACAGCTCCTACGAGCAGTACTTC. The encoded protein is CASSVARDSSYEQYF.

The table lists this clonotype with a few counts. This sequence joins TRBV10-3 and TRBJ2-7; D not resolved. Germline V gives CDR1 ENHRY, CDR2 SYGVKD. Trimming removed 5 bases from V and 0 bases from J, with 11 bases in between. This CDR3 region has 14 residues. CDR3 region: CAISRVPSSYEQYF. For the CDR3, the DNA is TGTGCCATCAGTCGGGTACCGAGCTCCTACGAGCAGTACTTC.

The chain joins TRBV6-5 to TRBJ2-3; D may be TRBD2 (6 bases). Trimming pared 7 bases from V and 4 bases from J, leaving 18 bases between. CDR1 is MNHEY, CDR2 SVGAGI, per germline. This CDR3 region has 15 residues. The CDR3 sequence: CASTQRGLTADTQYF. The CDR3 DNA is TGTGCCAGCACCCAAAGGGGACTGACCGCAGATACGCAGTATTTT.

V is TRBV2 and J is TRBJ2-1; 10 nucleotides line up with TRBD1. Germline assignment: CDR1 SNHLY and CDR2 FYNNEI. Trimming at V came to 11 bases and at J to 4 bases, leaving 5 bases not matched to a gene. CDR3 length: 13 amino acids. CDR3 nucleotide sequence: TGTGCCTGCCGGGACAGGGGATACAATGAGCAGTTCTTC. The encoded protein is CACRDRGYNEQFF.

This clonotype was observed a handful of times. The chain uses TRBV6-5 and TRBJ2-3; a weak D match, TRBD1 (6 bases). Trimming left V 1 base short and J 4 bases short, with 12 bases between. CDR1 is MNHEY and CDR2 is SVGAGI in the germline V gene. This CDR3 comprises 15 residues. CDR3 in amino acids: CASSYWGQAPDTQYF. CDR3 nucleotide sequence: TGTGCCAGCAGTTACTGGGGACAAGCCCCAGATACGCAGTATTTT.

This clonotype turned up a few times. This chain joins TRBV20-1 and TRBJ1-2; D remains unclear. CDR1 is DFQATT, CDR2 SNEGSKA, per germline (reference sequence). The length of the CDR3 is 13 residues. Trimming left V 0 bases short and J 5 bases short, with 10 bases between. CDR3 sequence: CSARDPDPYGYTF. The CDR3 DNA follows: TGCAGTGCTAGAGACCCGGACCCATATGGCTACACCTTC.

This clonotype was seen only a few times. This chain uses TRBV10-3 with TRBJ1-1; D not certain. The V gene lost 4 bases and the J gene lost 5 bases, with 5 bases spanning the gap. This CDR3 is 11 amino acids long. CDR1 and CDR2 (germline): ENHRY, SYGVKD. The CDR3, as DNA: TGTGCCATCAGTGGAGAGACTGAAGCTTTCTTT. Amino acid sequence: CAISGETEAFF.

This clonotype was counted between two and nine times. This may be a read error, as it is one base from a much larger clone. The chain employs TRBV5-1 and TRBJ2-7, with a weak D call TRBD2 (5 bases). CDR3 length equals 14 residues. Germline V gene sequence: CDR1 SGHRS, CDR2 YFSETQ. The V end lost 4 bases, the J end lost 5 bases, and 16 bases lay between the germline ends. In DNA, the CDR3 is TGCGCCAGCAGCCCCGGGATAGGGTATGACGAGCAGTACTTC. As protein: CASSPGIGYDEQYF.

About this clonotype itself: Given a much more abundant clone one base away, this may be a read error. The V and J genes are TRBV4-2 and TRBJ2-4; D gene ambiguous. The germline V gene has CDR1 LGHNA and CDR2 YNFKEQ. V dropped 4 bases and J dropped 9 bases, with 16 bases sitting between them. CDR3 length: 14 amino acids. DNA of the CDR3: TGTGCCAGCAGCCCTAGGGAAAGGTGGGTCATTCAGTACTTC. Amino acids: CASSPRERWVIQYF.

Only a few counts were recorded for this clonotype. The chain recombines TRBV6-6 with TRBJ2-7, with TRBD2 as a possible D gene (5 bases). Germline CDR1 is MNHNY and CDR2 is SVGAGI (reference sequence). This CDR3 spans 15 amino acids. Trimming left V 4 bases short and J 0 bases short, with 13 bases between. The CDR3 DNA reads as TGTGCCAGCAGTTCGGCCCAGCGGAGCTCCTACGAGCAGTACTTC. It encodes CASSSAQRSSYEQYF.

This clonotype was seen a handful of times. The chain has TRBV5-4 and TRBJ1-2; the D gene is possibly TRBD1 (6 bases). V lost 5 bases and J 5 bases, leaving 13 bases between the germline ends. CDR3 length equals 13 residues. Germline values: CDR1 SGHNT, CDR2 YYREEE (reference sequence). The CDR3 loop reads CASSSDTGYGYTF. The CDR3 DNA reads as TGTGCCAGCAGTTCTGATACAGGGTATGGCTACACCTTC.

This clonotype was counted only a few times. CDR3 bases: TGTGCCAGCAGCTTAATGTCCGAGGTAGATACGCAGTATTTT. It specifies CASSLMSEVDTQYF. The J gene is TRBJ2-3, the V gene TRBV7-3; D not certain. CDR1 is SGHTA, CDR2 FQGTGA, per germline. CDR3 length equals 14 residues. The germline V and J ends were trimmed by 1 base and 5 bases, with 10 bases remaining between them. Together with reference TRBV7-3 and TRBJ2-3, the CDR3 gives the full variable domain: GAGVSQTPSNKVTEKGKYVELRCDPISGHTALYWYRQSLGQGPEFLIYFQGTGAADDSGLPNDRFFAVRPEGSVSTLKIQRTERGDSAVYLCASSLMSEVDTQYFGPGTRLTVL.